The sample holds many counts of the clone carrying this TCR beta chain. As yet, its antigen is unknown. TCRdb used MiXCR to reprocess the 5' RACE reads, holding one entry per CDR3 protein. The sample contains about 260,000 distinct CDR3 sequences, about a sixth of which appear only once. This CDR3 spans 12 amino acids. Trimming removed 2 bases from V and 10 bases from J, with 9 bases in between. CDR1 MNHEY and CDR2 SMNVEV come from the germline V gene (reference sequence). These data belong to a study of T-cell memory formation after mild COVID-19. Across the whole study: Largely donor-specific sequence clusters came from a couple of donors. Whole-study findings and limits: The study found balanced CD4/CD8 in clones contracting day 15 to 85 and a CD4+ lean in later expanders. Memory cells collected pre-infection included some clones that later responded, suggesting cross-reactive memory joined. Clonal second-wave expansions that peaked on day 37 had unconfirmed SARS-CoV-2 specificity.

The sequence derives from a man younger than 35 who had mild COVID-19 (a few samples of this study predate the infection). Cell type and time point are not known. Sequencing was carried out using PBMCs or a T cell subset sorted from them (not recorded which). This chain links TRBV27 with TRBJ2-1; D may correspond to TRBD1 or TRBD2 (5 bases each). CDR3 residues: CASSLGGYEQFF. CDR3 sequence (DNA): TGTGCCAGCAGTTTAGGGGGATACGAGCAGTTCTTC.